This TCR beta chain comes out of a study of cytomegalovirus exposure and HLA in healthy donors. Study-wide results and caveats: Reports described diagnosis of cytomegalovirus status by the classifier as highly specific and sensitive. Rarity marked most TCR sequences, yet some public TCRs occurred in many donors. Three chains tied to CMV proved CMV antigen-specific in vitro. Associated with cytomegalovirus, according to the listing, were approximately 160 TCR beta chains.

Germline CDR1 reads SEHNR; CDR2 reads FQNEAQ (reference sequence). V gave up 3 bases and J gave up 4 bases, with 7 bases separating them. CDR3 length equals 12 residues. About this clone: Its antigen is currently unknown.

Libraries were prepared by immunoSEQ multiplex PCR; TCRdb keeps only in-frame clonotypes and omits some of them. The sample includes roughly 45,000 clones, about 94% of them seen just once. The sequenced material came from PBMCs. The chain couples TRBV7-9 to TRBJ2-7, with a weak D call TRBD2 (5 bases). This clonotype was sampled from a man between 18 and 35 years old in good health and CMV-seronegative. CDR3: CASSLGSYEQYF. Here the CDR3 DNA reads TGTGCCAGCAGCTTGGGGAGTTACGAGCAGTACTTC.